This T cell receptor (beta chain) was captured in a study of blood T cell repertoires in COVID-19. Only in-frame clones appear in the TCRdb table, and some are missing; sequencing was by immunoSEQ multiplex PCR. The table records about 250,000 clones, just under 85% of them present only once. This clonotype originated in a woman aged 55-69 years with active or convalescent COVID-19. The sequencing input was peripheral blood.

The CDR3 loop reads CASRDGLAETYEQYF. CDR3 in DNA: TGTGCCAGCAGGGATGGACTAGCGGAAACCTACGAGCAGTACTTC. The chain employs TRBV11-1 and TRBJ2-7; 10 positions agree with TRBD2. The J segment lost 2 bases and the V segment lost 6 bases, leaving 7 bases of the junction unmatched. Germline V gene lookup returns CDR1 SGHAT and CDR2 FQDESV (reference sequence). CDR3 size: 15 residues.